Presented here are 32 T cell receptor beta chains from one specimen sequenced in a study of cytomegalovirus exposure and HLA in healthy donors. Amplification used 60 Vbeta primers and 13 Jbeta primers. Here immunoSEQ multiplex PCR was the method, and the copy in TCRdb shows in-frame clones only, minus some. Here the sample spans over 110,000 clones, around 80% being singletons. The sequencing input was PBMCs. The receptors stem from a male donor in good health and CMV-seropositive.

V and J are TRBV21-1 and TRBJ2-2; the table gives TRBD1 as D, unverified against the DNA. TRBV21-1 is labeled a pseudogene. The CDR3 spans 14 residues. The CDR3 sequence is CASSRDKRDGELFF. CDR3 coding DNA: TGTGCCAGCAGCAGGGACAAAAGGGACGGGGAGCTGTTTTTT.

The V and J genes are TRBV29-1 and TRBJ1-2, with TRBD1 identical over 8 bases. Germline CDR1 is SQVTM and CDR2 is ANQGSEA. Unmatched junction bases numbered 5, after V lost 3 bases and J lost 2 bases. There are 14 residues in the CDR3. The CDR3 DNA sequence: TGCAGCGTTGAGGGCAGGGGGCGGAACTATGGCTACACCTTC. This encodes CSVEGRGRNYGYTF.

V and J are TRBV4-1 and TRBJ2-2; possibly TRBD2 for D (6 bases). The CDR3 is 18 amino acids. From germline, CDR1 is MGHRA and CDR2 YSYEKL. V was clipped by 2 bases and J by 2 bases, with 18 bases between them. This CDR3 reads CASSQTNPGVLNTGELFF. CDR3 DNA sequence: TGCGCCAGCAGCCAAACAAATCCGGGGGTCCTTAACACCGGGGAGCTGTTTTTT.

The CDR3 nucleotides read TGTGCCAGCAGCTTGATATCGGGAGGGTACAATGAGCAGTTCTTC. Its protein product is CASSLISGGYNEQFF. This chain uses TRBV7-3 with TRBJ2-1; 8 bases match TRBD2. Germline CDR1 is SGHTA and CDR2 is FQGTGA. The V segment lost 3 bases and the J segment 4 bases; nucleotides outside the gene matches: 5. There are 15 residues in the CDR3.

This clone appeared once. The chain uses TRBV23-1 and TRBJ1-1; D remains unclear. TRBV23-1 is given ORF status, its function remaining uncertain. V was clipped by 5 bases and J by 5 bases, with 12 bases between them. The CDR3 runs to 13 residues. CDR3 DNA sequence: TGCGCCAGCAGTATCTCGGTACAGACTGAAGCTTTCTTT. Translation: CASSISVQTEAFF.

This chain connects TRBV10-3 to TRBJ2-4, with D possibly being TRBD2 (6 bases). V lost 2 bases, J lost 0 bases, and 11 bases lay in between. Germline CDR1 ENHRY, CDR2 SYGVKD. This CDR3 has 16 residues. The CDR3 DNA sequence: TGTGCCATCAGTGAGGGGGGAGGACTAGCCAAAAACATTCAGTACTTC. Translated: CAISEGGGLAKNIQYF.

CDR3 bases: TGTGCCAGCAGTACTCGGACAACTGGAAACACCATATATTTT. Translated: CASSTRTTGNTIYF. The chain joins TRBV25-1 to TRBJ1-3; weak D call: TRBD1 (5 bases). V lost 5 bases to trimming and J lost 2 bases, with 10 bases between them. The CDR3 is 14 residues long. Per the germline V gene, CDR1 is MGHDK and CDR2 is SYGVNS.

V and J are TRBV27 and TRBJ2-3; D is perhaps TRBD1 (5 bases). Per the germline V gene, CDR1 is MNHEY and CDR2 is SMNVEV (reference sequence). With 3 bases removed from V and 6 bases from J, the gap between germline ends came to 13 bases. CDR3 length: 14 residues. In nucleotides, the CDR3 is TGTGCCAGCAGTTTTAGGGGAACTCTGGATACGCAGTATTTT. It is translated as CASSFRGTLDTQYF.

This clone came up once. The chain is built from TRBV7-6 and TRBJ1-6; 7 bases match TRBD1. This CDR3 is 15 amino acids long. Germline CDR1 SGHVS, CDR2 FNYEAQ. J lost 10 bases, V lost 5 bases, and 11 bases had no gene match. The CDR3 nucleotides are TGTGCCAGCAGCCCCTCCACAGGGGCGGGCTCACCCCTCCACTTT. Amino acid sequence: CASSPSTGAGSPLHF. The full variable domain, completed using reference TRBV7-6 and TRBJ1-6, is GAGVSQSPRYKVTKRGQDVALRCDPISGHVSLYWYRQALGQGPEFLTYFNYEAQQDKSGLPNDRFSAERPEGSISTLTIQRTEQRDSAMYRCASSPSTGAGSPLHFGNGTRLTVT.

This clone was seen only once. J is TRBJ1-1 and V is TRBV5-1; perhaps TRBD1 as D (5 bases). V lost 3 bases to trimming and J lost 5 bases, with 17 bases between them. The CDR3 is 15 residues long. From germline, CDR1 is SGHRS and CDR2 YFSETQ. In DNA form, the CDR3 reads TGCGCCAGCAGCTGGGGGGTAGGGGATGGGACTGAAGCTTTCTTT. It encodes CASSWGVGDGTEAFF.

The chain carries TRBV18 and TRBJ1-2, with D tentatively TRBD1 (5 bases). The CDR3 covers 15 residues. Trimming left V 1 base short and J 4 bases short, with 13 bases between. Per germline, CDR1 KGHSH and CDR2 LQKENI. For the CDR3, the DNA is TGTGCCAGCTCACCACACCGGGACTCTAGCTATGGCTACACCTTC. Translated, it gives CASSPHRDSSYGYTF.

This chain joins TRBV6-4 and TRBJ1-5; 12 bases match TRBD1. V lost 6 bases, J lost 5 bases, and 11 bases stayed unmatched. The CDR3 spans 17 residues. The germline gives CDR1 MRHNA, CDR2 SNTAGT. The CDR3 DNA reads TGTGCCAGCAGAGGCTCCGGGACAGGGGGCGAAGATCAGCCCCAGCATTTT. It specifies CASRGSGTGGEDQPQHF.

The gene calls are TRBV18 and TRBJ1-1, with 10 positions matching TRBD1. The CDR3 length is 14 residues. V trimming: 3 bases; J trimming: 7 bases; junction bases outside the gene matches: 5. In germline, CDR1 is KGHSH, CDR2 LQKENI. CDR3 region: CASSPGQGRVEAFF. CDR3 coding DNA: TGTGCCAGCTCACCGGGACAGGGGAGGGTTGAAGCTTTCTTT.

The chain links TRBV28 to TRBJ2-7, with D possibly being TRBD1 (6 bases). This CDR3 has 18 residues. Trimming pared 5 bases from V and 0 bases from J, leaving 23 bases between. The V gene's germline CDR1 is MDHEN and CDR2 SYDVKM. In DNA form, the CDR3 reads TGTGCCAGCAGTACCTTTGGTAGGGTGGGACACAGCTCCTACGAGCAGTACTTC. As protein: CASSTFGRVGHSSYEQYF.

The V and J genes are TRBV6-1 and TRBJ2-5; D not certain. The CDR3 contains 14 residues. Germline values: CDR1 MNHNS, CDR2 SASEGT. V lost 1 base and J lost 2, with 8 bases in between. The CDR3 region is CASSEGPGQETQYF. CDR3 DNA sequence: TGTGCCAGCAGTGAAGGGCCGGGTCAAGAGACCCAGTACTTC.

V is TRBV4-1 and J is TRBJ2-3; 10 bases line up with TRBD2. The CDR3 has 16 amino acids. The germline gives CDR1 MGHRA, CDR2 YSYEKL. V lost 8 bases to trimming and J lost 1 base; unmatched junction nucleotides: 9. CDR3 protein: CASRISGGPGTDTQYF. CDR3 nucleotide sequence: TGCGCCAGCCGGATTAGCGGGGGGCCGGGCACAGATACGCAGTATTTT.

This clone has only one observation. The chain combines TRBV2 with TRBJ2-7; 7 bases match TRBD2. Losses at the gene ends were 4 bases for V and 3 bases for J; bases not matched to a gene: 9. Per the germline V gene, CDR1 is SNHLY and CDR2 is FYNNEI. CDR3 length equals 15 residues. CDR3 amino acids: CASSAPGGSIYEQYF. In nucleotides, the CDR3 is TGTGCCAGCAGTGCTCCGGGCGGGAGTATCTACGAGCAGTACTTC.

The J gene is TRBJ2-3, the V gene TRBV28, with D perhaps TRBD1 (5 bases). CDR3 size: 16 residues. V lost 3 bases and J lost 4, with 17 bases in between. Germline CDR1 MDHEN, CDR2 SYDVKM. CDR3 DNA sequence: TGTGCCAGCAGTTTCTCGGACCTCAGGGTGCCAGATACGCAGTATTTT. It codes for CASSFSDLRVPDTQYF.

The chain combines TRBV7-9 with TRBJ1-3; D possibly corresponds to TRBD1 (5 bases). Per germline, CDR1 SEHNR and CDR2 FQNEAQ (reference sequence). Trimming removed 2 bases from V and 0 bases from J, with 14 bases in between. This CDR3 has 17 residues. DNA of the CDR3: TGTGCCAGCAGCTTAAGACAGCCTATTAGCTCTGGAAACACCATATATTTT. This encodes CASSLRQPISSGNTIYF.

The chain carries TRBV6-5 and TRBJ1-5, with TRBD1 matching 8 bases. Germline CDR1 MNHEY, CDR2 SVGAGI. CDR3 length: 14 amino acids. The junction had 1 base not matched to a gene; V was cut back by 5 bases and J by 1 base. The CDR3 region is CASSRDRSNQPQHF. The CDR3 nucleotides are TGTGCCAGCAGTCGGGACAGGAGCAATCAGCCCCAGCATTTT.

The chain combines TRBV25-1 with TRBJ2-3; no firm D call. CDR1 is MGHDK and CDR2 is SYGVNS in the germline V gene. V dropped 6 bases and J dropped 2 bases, with 6 bases sitting between them. CDR3 size: 12 residues. The CDR3 DNA follows: TGTGCCAGCAGCTACGACACAGATACGCAGTATTTT. Translating it yields CASSYDTDTQYF.

V and J are TRBV9 and TRBJ2-1; no firm D call. The CDR3 sequence is 13 residues long. Per germline, CDR1 SGDLS and CDR2 YYNGEE. Between the trimmed V and J ends, which lost 0 bases and 10 bases, there was a span of 11 bases. The CDR3 loop is CASSVDRLEEQFF. As DNA, the CDR3 is TGTGCCAGCAGCGTAGACCGTCTTGAGGAGCAGTTCTTC. Combining the CDR3 with reference TRBV9 and TRBJ2-1 gives the whole variable domain DSGVTQTPKHLITATGQRVTLRCSPRSGDLSVYWYQQSLDQGLQFLIQYYNGEERAKGNILERFSAQQFPDLHSELNLSSLELGDSALYFCASSVDRLEEQFFGPGTRLTVL.

The chain carries TRBV10-1 and TRBJ2-1; 8 positions match TRBD2. The germline V gene has CDR1 WNHNN and CDR2 SYGVQD (reference sequence). The CDR3 consists of 16 residues. V lost 5 bases, J lost 7 bases, and 13 bases stayed unmatched. CDR3 amino acids: CASSTGLARGENEQFF. The CDR3 DNA is TGCGCCAGCAGTACCGGACTAGCTAGAGGGGAGAATGAGCAGTTCTTC.

J is TRBJ1-5 and V is TRBV5-1; a weak D match, TRBD1 (6 bases). Trimming left V 4 bases short and J 2 bases short, with 13 bases between. In germline, CDR1 is SGHRS, CDR2 YFSETQ. The CDR3 is 15 residues long. The CDR3 reads CASSVGGQGNQPQHF. CDR3 sequence (DNA): TGCGCCAGCAGCGTAGGGGGTCAGGGCAATCAGCCCCAGCATTTT.

V is TRBV5-4 and J is TRBJ2-2; a possible D gene is TRBD2 (6 bases). This CDR3 comprises 15 residues. The germline gives CDR1 SGHNT, CDR2 YYREEE (reference sequence). The V end lost 2 bases, the J end lost 5 bases, and 13 bases lay between the germline ends. CDR3 nucleotide sequence: TGTGCCAGCAGCTTCTTCGGGGGAAGGACCGGGGAGCTGTTTTTT. This translates into CASSFFGGRTGELFF.

This clone has only a few counts. The chain joins TRBV5-1 to TRBJ1-4, with 8 nucleotides matching TRBD1. The V gene end was trimmed by 6 bases and the J gene end by 8 bases; junction bases not matched to a gene: 12. Germline CDR1 and CDR2: SGHRS and YFSETQ. This CDR3 comprises 15 residues. CDR3: CASKDNRGAGEKLFF. DNA for the CDR3: TGCGCCAGCAAAGATAACAGGGGGGCGGGCGAAAAACTGTTTTTT. Full variable domain (remainder filled in from reference TRBV5-1 and TRBJ1-4): KAGVTQTPRYLIKTRGQQVTLSCSPISGHRSVSWYQQTPGQGLQFLFEYFSETQRNKGNFPGRFSGRQFSNSRSEMNVSTLELGDSALYLCASKDNRGAGEKLFFGSGTQLSVL.

V and J are TRBV4-1 and TRBJ2-5, with D perhaps TRBD2 (5 bases). Trimming took 1 base from V and 2 from J, leaving 17 bases between them. The CDR3 length is 17 residues. Germline CDR1 reads MGHRA; CDR2 reads YSYEKL. CDR3 in amino acids: CASSQGVSGARQETQYF. CDR3 in DNA: TGCGCCAGCAGCCAAGGGGTAAGCGGAGCTAGACAAGAGACCCAGTACTTC.

In DNA, the CDR3 is TGTGCCAGCAGTGAATCGTCAGGGGCGGTTTACGAGCAGTACTTC. This gives the protein CASSESSGAVYEQYF. The chain has TRBV6-1 and TRBJ2-7, with D maybe TRBD1 (6 bases). Trimming left V 2 bases short and J 4 bases short, with 15 bases between. Germline V gives CDR1 MNHNS, CDR2 SASEGT. There are 15 residues in the CDR3.

V is TRBV20-1 and J is TRBJ2-1; D remains ambiguous. Looked up from germline, CDR1 is DFQATT and CDR2 is SNEGSKA (reference sequence). This CDR3 has 11 residues. V was pared by 5 bases and J by 12 bases, with 14 bases between. The CDR3 coding sequence is TGCAGTGCTGACTCCCTTCAAGGGCAGTTCTTC. This codes for CSADSLQGQFF.

The V and J genes are TRBV2 and TRBJ2-1; TRBD1 agrees at 9 bases. This CDR3 has 16 amino acids. CDR1 SNHLY and CDR2 FYNNEI come from the germline V gene. Unmatched junction bases numbered 9, after V lost 4 bases and J lost 5 bases. CDR3 sequence (DNA): TGTGCCAGCAGTGCCGCCGGGACAGGGAACGACAATGAGCAGTTCTTC. Encoded protein: CASSAAGTGNDNEQFF.

The chain links TRBV7-9 to TRBJ2-1, with 15 bases identical to TRBD2. J gave up 0 bases and V 2 bases, and 5 bases lay outside the gene matches. The germline CDR1 and CDR2 sequences are SEHNR and FQNEAQ (reference sequence). The CDR3 covers 19 residues. CDR3 region: CASSLLGLAGGSSYNEQFF. The CDR3 coding sequence is TGTGCCAGCAGCTTACTGGGACTAGCGGGGGGAAGCTCCTACAATGAGCAGTTCTTC.

V is TRBV23-1 and J is TRBJ1-4; D call uncertain. TRBV23-1 is placed among ORFs of uncertain function. The CDR3 is 15 residues long. Trimming left V 0 bases short and J 7 bases short, with 12 bases between. CDR3 sequence: CASSQSAGMSEKLFF. CDR3 bases: TGCGCCAGCAGTCAATCGGCCGGGATGTCTGAAAAACTGTTTTTT.